The TCR beta chain under discussion was sequenced for a study of beta chain features in type 1 diabetes. Since all of the isolated RNA was reverse transcribed, expressed TCRB transcripts were what got sequenced. Clones were sequenced by immunoSEQ multiplex PCR, and TCRdb holds only the in-frame ones, with some missing. The data show hundreds of thousands of clones, approximately 31% seen once. Findings of the study overall: Moderate yet significant TCRB CDR3 shortening was seen in Type 1 diabetes patients in all four CD4+ subsets. PCR might favor shorter templates, equally in patients and controls. The similarity of naive, central memory and Treg TCRB repertoires appeared greater among patients than among healthy donors.

Sorting based on CD45RO/CCR7/CD25/CD127/CD95/CD27 separated CD4+ naive, central memory, regulatory and stem cell-like memory cells. As concerns this clone: The antigen is not known.

The ends were cut back, 5 bases at V and 7 bases at J, with 15 bases in the middle. This CDR3 spans 13 amino acids. Specimen: naive CD4+ T cells from blood. The clonotype was recovered from a young man in good health. The chain joins TRBV23-1 to TRBJ2-7; D possibly corresponds to TRBD1 (6 bases). TRBV23-1 qualifies as an ORF whose function is uncertain. The chain's CDR3 is CASSETGLREQYF. In DNA, the CDR3 is TGCGCCAGCAGTGAGACAGGACTTAGGGAGCAGTACTTC.